This is a list of T cell receptor beta chains from one sample in a study of shared clonotypes between healthy human individuals. Profiled with immunoSEQ multiplex PCR; TCRdb holds only in-frame clones, not every one. The data contain roughly 2.4 million clones, under 97% of them seen just once; the ten biggest clones take up roughly 0.13%. Sequences were obtained from naive CD4+ T cells sorted from blood. These receptors were taken from a man younger than 35 in good health. Each CDR3 is given with its conserved first and last residue. D genes are given only for firm matches. The size entry is marked missing in some rows and otherwise reads once, few, many or a size class.

v_call	clone_size	j_call	d_call	cdr3_aa	cdr3_nt
TRBV10-2	-	TRBJ1-2	-	CASSWQSGYGYTF	TGCGCCAGCAGTTGGCAATCTGGCTATGGCTACACCTTC
TRBV10-1	-	TRBJ2-7	-	CASSESFDRQYF	TGCGCCAGCAGTGAGTCTTTCGACAGGCAGTACTTC
TRBV18	once	TRBJ2-2	TRBD1	CASSPPARGSWTGELFF	TGTGCCAGCTCACCACCCGCCAGGGGGAGTTGGACCGGGGAGCTGTTTTTT
TRBV2	-	TRBJ1-4	TRBD1	CASSGSTGAGNEKLFF	TGTGCCAGCAGTGGATCCACAGGGGCGGGTAATGAAAAACTGTTTTTT
TRBV28	-	TRBJ2-2	-	CASLSQGPHPVTGELFF	TGTGCCAGCCTCTCTCAGGGGCCCCACCCAGTCACCGGGGAGCTGTTTTTT
TRBV6-5	-	TRBJ1-2	-	CASGRGQCF	TGTGCCAGCGGAAGGGGTCAGTGCTTC
TRBV19	-	TRBJ2-7	-	CASSIEGRGYEQYF	TGTGCCAGTAGTATAGAGGGGAGAGGGTACGAGCAGTACTTC
TRBV6-5	once	TRBJ2-7	TRBD1	CASSSAGTGSYEQYF	TGTGCCAGCAGTTCCGCCGGGACAGGGTCCTACGAGCAGTACTTC
TRBV6-5	-	TRBJ1-2	TRBD1	CASSYTAGQGNYGYTF	TGTGCCAGCAGTTACACAGCGGGACAGGGTAACTATGGCTACACCTTC
TRBV19	-	TRBJ2-7	TRBD1	CASSTERQGGYEQYF	TGTGCCAGTAGTACCGAGAGACAGGGCGGCTACGAGCAGTACTTC
TRBV6-1	-	TRBJ2-7	-	CASSEAGVAAYEQYF	TGTGCCAGCAGTGAAGCGGGGGTAGCGGCTTACGAGCAGTACTTC
TRBV5-1	-	TRBJ2-7	TRBD1	CASSRGQGTPYEQYF	TGCGCCAGCAGCAGGGGACAGGGGACTCCCTACGAGCAGTACTTC
TRBV10-3	-	TRBJ1-4	-	CAISEGPSNINEKLFF	TGTGCCATCAGTGAAGGTCCCTCGAATATTAATGAAAAACTGTTTTTT
TRBV19	-	TRBJ2-7	-	CASSAQGSYEQYF	TGTGCCAGTAGTGCACAGGGTAGTTACGAGCAGTACTTC
TRBV7-8	-	TRBJ2-3	-	CASSLGWAYQGDTQYF	TGTGCCAGCAGCTTAGGATGGGCCTATCAGGGAGATACGCAGTATTTT
TRBV7-8	-	TRBJ2-7	TRBD2	CASSLRLAGGPSYEQYF	TGTGCCAGCAGCCTGAGACTAGCGGGGGGGCCTTCCTACGAGCAGTACTTC
TRBV4-1	-	TRBJ1-4	-	CASSQDLAGLGEKLFF	TGCGCCAGCAGCCAAGATCTGGCAGGGCTAGGGGAAAAACTGTTTTTT
TRBV5-5	-	TRBJ1-4	TRBD1	CASSLEDRQSTRADF	TGTGCCAGCAGCTTGGAGGACAGGCAGAGCACGAGGGCTGATTTT
TRBV19	-	TRBJ2-5	TRBD2	CASSIAGGAWETQYF	TGTGCCAGTAGTATAGCGGGGGGGGCTTGGGAGACCCAGTACTTC